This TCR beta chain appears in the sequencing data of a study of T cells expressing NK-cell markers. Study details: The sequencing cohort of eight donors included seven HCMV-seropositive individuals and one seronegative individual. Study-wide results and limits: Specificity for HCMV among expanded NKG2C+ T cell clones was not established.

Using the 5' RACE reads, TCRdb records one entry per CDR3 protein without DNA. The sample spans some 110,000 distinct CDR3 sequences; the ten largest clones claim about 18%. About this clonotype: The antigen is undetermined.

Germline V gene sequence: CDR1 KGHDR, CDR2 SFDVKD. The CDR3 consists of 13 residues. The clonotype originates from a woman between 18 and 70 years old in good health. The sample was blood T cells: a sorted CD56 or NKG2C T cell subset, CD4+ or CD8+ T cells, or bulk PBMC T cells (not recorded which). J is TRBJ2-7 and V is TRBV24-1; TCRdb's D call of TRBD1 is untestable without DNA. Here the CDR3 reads CATSGGALTEQYF.